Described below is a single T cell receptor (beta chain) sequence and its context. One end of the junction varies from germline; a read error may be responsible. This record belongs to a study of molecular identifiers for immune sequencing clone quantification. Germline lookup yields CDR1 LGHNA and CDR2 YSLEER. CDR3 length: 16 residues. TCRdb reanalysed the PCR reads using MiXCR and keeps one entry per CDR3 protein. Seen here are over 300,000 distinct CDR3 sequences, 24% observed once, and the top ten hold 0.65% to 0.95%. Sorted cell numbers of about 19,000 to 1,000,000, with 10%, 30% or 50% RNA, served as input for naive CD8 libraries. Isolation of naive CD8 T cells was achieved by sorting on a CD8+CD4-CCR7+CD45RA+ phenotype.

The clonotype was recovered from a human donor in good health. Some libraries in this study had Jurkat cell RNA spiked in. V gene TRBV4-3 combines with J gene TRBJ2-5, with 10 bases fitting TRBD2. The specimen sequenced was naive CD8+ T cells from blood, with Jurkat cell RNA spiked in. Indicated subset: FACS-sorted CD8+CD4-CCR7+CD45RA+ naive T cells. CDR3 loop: CARSQAQRGGHETQYF. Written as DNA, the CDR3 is TGCGCCCGCAGCCAAGCGCAGCGGGGGGGCCATGAGACCCAGTACTTC.